This T cell receptor beta chain was obtained from a study of shared clonotypes between healthy human individuals. Study-level findings and limits: The represented genetic and exposure-history diversity was limited by the small number of donors. In contrast to clonotypes shared by all four donors, non-shared clonotypes had lower generation probabilities. The study found about 5% of naive CD4 clonotypes shared across several donors.

The naive CD8 population came from CD45RO-negative cells selected for CCR7, without terminally differentiated effector memory CD45RA+ cells. Sorted-subset replicate PCR reactions were performed with around 210 ng DNA, corresponding to 30,000 to 35,000 T cell genomes. Sequencing was performed with immunoSEQ multiplex PCR; in TCRdb, only in-frame clones are kept and a portion is missing. The sample shows a few million clones, just over 90% of them seen only once. The CDR3 is 13 residues long. CDR1 is SGDLS, CDR2 YYNGEE, per germline. Trimming stripped 3 bases from V and 5 bases from J, with 12 bases between. Details on this clone: Its antigen is unidentified.

The V gene is TRBV9, the J gene TRBJ2-7; D is possibly TRBD1 (5 bases). The sequenced sample consisted of naive CD8+ T cells from PBMCs. The TCR was taken from a young man in good health. Some clones in this sample may be carry-over from other donors' samples. CDR3 region: CASSAQGPHEQYF. The CDR3 DNA reads as TGTGCCAGCAGCGCCCAGGGTCCCCACGAGCAGTACTTC.